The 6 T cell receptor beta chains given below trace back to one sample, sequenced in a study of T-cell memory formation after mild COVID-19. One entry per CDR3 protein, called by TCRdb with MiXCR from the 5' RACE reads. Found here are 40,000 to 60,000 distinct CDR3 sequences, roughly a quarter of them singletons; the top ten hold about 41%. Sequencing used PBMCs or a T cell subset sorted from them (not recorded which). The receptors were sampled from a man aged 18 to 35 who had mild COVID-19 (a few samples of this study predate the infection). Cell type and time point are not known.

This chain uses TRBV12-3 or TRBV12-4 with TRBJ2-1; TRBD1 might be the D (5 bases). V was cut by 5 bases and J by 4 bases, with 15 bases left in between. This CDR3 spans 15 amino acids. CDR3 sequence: CASSVSGPLYNEQFF. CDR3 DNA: TGTGCCAGCAGTGTATCAGGGCCCCTATACAATGAGCAGTTCTTC.

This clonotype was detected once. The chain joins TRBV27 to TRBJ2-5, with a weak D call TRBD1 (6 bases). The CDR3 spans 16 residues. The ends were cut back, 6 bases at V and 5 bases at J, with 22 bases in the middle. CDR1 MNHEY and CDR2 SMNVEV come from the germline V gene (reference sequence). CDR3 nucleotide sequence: TGTGCCAGCAGCCCGGACCGGGTCTCGAGGGGGGAGACCCAGTACTTC. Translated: CASSPDRVSRGETQYF.

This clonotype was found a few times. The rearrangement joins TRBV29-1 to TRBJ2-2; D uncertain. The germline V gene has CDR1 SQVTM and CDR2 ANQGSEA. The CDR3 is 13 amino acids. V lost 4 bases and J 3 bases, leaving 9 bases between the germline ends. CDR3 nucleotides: TGCAGCGTTGTGGTGAGGTACACCGGGGAGCTGTTTTTT. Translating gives CSVVVRYTGELFF.

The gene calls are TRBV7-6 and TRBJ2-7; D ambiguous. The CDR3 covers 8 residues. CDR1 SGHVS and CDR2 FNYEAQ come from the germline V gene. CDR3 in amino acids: CGFYEQYV. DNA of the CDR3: TGCGGGTTCTACGAGCAGTACGTC.

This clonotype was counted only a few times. CDR3 coding DNA: TGCGCCAGCAGCCAAGATTCGGGGACTCGGGGCACTGAAGCTTTCTTT. Translation: CASSQDSGTRGTEAFF. The V and J genes are TRBV4-3 and TRBJ1-1; a weak D match, TRBD1 (5 bases). CDR1 LGHNA and CDR2 YSLEER come from the germline V gene. The CDR3 totals 16 residues. Trimming took 0 bases from V and 4 from J, leaving 15 bases between them.

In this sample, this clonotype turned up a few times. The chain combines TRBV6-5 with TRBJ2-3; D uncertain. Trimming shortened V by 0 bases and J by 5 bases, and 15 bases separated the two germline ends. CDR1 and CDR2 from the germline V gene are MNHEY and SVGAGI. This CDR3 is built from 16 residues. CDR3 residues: CASSYSVTAGQDTQYF. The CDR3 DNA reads TGTGCCAGCAGTTACTCGGTGACCGCCGGTCAAGATACGCAGTATTTT.